This T cell receptor (beta chain) was captured by sequencing in a study of T cell repertoires in cytomegalovirus infection. TCRdb called the reads again in MiXCR, with one record for every CDR3 protein. The sample consists of 830,000 or so distinct CDR3 sequences, around a third of them appearing once. Concerning this clonotype: Its antigen is undetermined.

Germline assignment: CDR1 SGDLS and CDR2 YYNGEE. The CDR3 covers 15 residues. V shed 4 bases and J shed 4 bases, with 14 bases lying between them. The J gene is TRBJ2-2, the V gene TRBV9; a possible D gene is TRBD2 (7 bases). The TCR originated in a human donor in good health (CMV status not recorded). Some clones in this sample may be carry-over from other donors' samples. The sequencing used cultured CD8+ T cells from PBMCs, collected from culture after CMV antigen stimulation. CDR3: CASSLGGGSTGELFF. CDR3 DNA sequence: TGTGCCAGCAGCTTGGGGGGGGGCTCCACCGGGGAGCTGTTTTTT.